This T cell receptor beta chain is drawn from a study of cytomegalovirus exposure and HLA in healthy donors (dated by TCRdb to the late 2010s). For the study in its entirety: According to an earlier analysis of 550 to 700 of the donors, about 170 million T cells yielded over 90 million unique TCR beta sequences and approximately 280 Gb of sequence data. Class I and class II HLA loci were covered by the typing at four-digit resolution. In addition to the first cohort of 500 to 850 subjects, a separate validation cohort of about 120 different subjects was used. Four to six DR-DQ haplotypes were handled as single units for association and clustering, since linkage in the cohort was strong. Of the approximately 400 genotyped donors, about 84% fell in the genetic ancestry cluster associated with self-reported Caucasian donors. Using immunosequencing, the study profiled T cell repertoires from around 670 subjects and related those repertoires to cytomegalovirus serostatus. About 330 gigabases of sequencing data and about 92 million unique TCR sequences made up an early release that covered fewer than 650 HLA-typed donors. To predict cytomegalovirus infection status, the study brought together high-throughput TCR immunosequencing, statistical association of individual TCRs with disease status, and machine learning. To study patterns of TCR occurrence, a later analysis re-analyzed previously published TCR beta repertoires from 500 to 850 donors and added high-resolution HLA genotyping. Among under 450 genotyped donors of the cohort, an average of around 240,000 unique TCR beta nucleotide sequences were sequenced per donor, approximately 20% of them non-productive. The study was designed to test whether signatures of past pathogen exposure could be identified by cataloging public T cell receptors. A later genetic analysis took genome-wide SNP genotypes for about 65% of the 666 donors and used that subset as a discovery cohort. An earlier analysis of some 600 of the donors applied high-throughput TCR beta sequencing to assess whether each TCR beta V gene segment acted as functional or pseudogenic. Every discovery cohort repertoire had been produced on one sequencing platform. Rather than using new phenotypic data, the later analysis identified candidate immune exposures from TCR beta sequences and from how often those sequences occurred across donors. Donor age, sex, ethnicity and CMV serostatus were collected together with the repertoire data. Typing coverage varied by locus: roughly 620-640 donors for A, B, C, DRB1 and DQB1; approximately 500 for DQA1; over 600 for DPA1; 400 to 480 for DPB1. Beyond this particular receptor, the publication reports: Most TCR sequences were observed very rarely across donors, whereas some public TCRs were present in many individuals. Compared with the approximately 710-donor mean, donors in an Asian-associated ancestry cluster had fewer N-insertions in productive TCRs, according to a later genetic analysis. The earlier analysis of approximately 590 of the donors excluded fewer than 20 rarely observed V segments, including chromosome 9 orphons, because counts were too low. A later analysis reported that several top co-occurrence clusters appeared linked to parvovirus B19, influenza, CMV and Epstein-Barr virus. Because HLA typing was unavailable for some donors at each locus, only the typed subset was used in association tests. Roughly uniform sequencing depth across donors was assumed in presence/absence analyses, although this assumption may not hold. The classifier was reported to diagnose cytomegalovirus status with high specificity and sensitivity in both the original and validation cohorts. An association between a missense DCLRE1C variant and V-gene and J-gene trimming of TCR beta chains was found in a later genetic analysis and replicated in an independent cohort. A further reported finding was that TCR beta sequences accurately predicted the HLA-A and HLA-B alleles for most subjects in the first cohort. According to a later analysis, most CMV-associated TCR beta chains appeared to be HLA-restricted, and the HLA associations seemed to be driven largely by CMV exposure. Linkage disequilibrium might explain the correlated functional status among segregating V segments, but an unknown experimental factor could not be ruled out. The sequencing pipeline was judged likely to have produced a cluster of highly shared sequence variants as a technical artifact. CMV serostatus was the only immune exposure information available for the cohort. According to the authors, the approach could potentially be generalized to other disease states and immunological phenotypes. The cohort was sequenced for TCR beta chains only, and without alpha or paired-chain data the features that could be detected were limited. The study gave a list of roughly 150 TCR beta chains associated with cytomegalovirus. In vitro tests confirmed that three of the cytomegalovirus-associated TCR beta chains recognize cytomegalovirus antigens. An earlier analysis of some 590 of the donors showed that most TCR beta V segments appeared in productive rearrangements either about 90% or about 30% of the time, which broadly matched IMGT annotations. In a later analysis, the rate of TCR association differed among HLA loci, with DRB1 alleles having the most associated TCRs and HLA-C alleles having the fewest. Compared with equally common non-associated chains, HLA-associated TCR beta chains in a later analysis were more clonally expanded and had lower generation probabilities. Specific HLA alleles were associated with roughly 16,000 TCR beta sequences at a false discovery rate of 0.05 in a later analysis. When HLA alleles, especially DR and DQ, strongly co-occurred, attributing TCR associations to individual alleles was difficult.

In regard to this clone: What antigen it recognizes has not been identified. No much larger clone exists at a distance of one base, and base qualities are not known.

The cohort was made up of 500 to 850 healthy bone marrow donors. At the time of sampling, every cohort member was nominally healthy, though immune exposures that went unrecorded were likely present. The donor was CMV seronegative and belonged to the group of 352 seronegative cohort members. A peripheral blood sample was collected from each donor, and TCR beta sequencing was performed on peripheral blood mononuclear cells. The Qiagen DNeasy Blood Extraction Kit was used to extract genomic DNA from the blood cell samples. Receptor amplification or capture employed the immunoSEQ multiplex PCR assay. The multiplex PCR relied on a mix of 60 forward primers for TCR Vbeta segments and 13 reverse primers for TCR Jbeta segments. The CDR3 region of rearranged TCR beta genes was amplified from genomic DNA with a multiplex PCR assay. Amplified TCR beta libraries were sequenced as 87-base-pair reads on the Illumina HiSeq System. In the authors' own workflow: Across the roughly 670 repertoires, a later analysis counted tens of millions of unique TCR beta chains, about 10 million of which were shared by at least two donors. Raw reads were error-corrected and collapsed into unique sequences with a nearest-neighbor algorithm that merged closely related sequences to remove PCR and sequencing errors. V, D and J gene segments were assigned by aligning CDR3 sequences to IMGT reference sequences. Each retained sequence needed at least a six-nucleotide match to both a V gene segment and a J gene segment. A rearrangement counted as productive if the CDR3 had no stop codons and remained in frame with V and J, and every other rearrangement counted as non-productive. Following IMGT convention, CDR3 was defined as the stretch from the second conserved V-encoded cysteine to the conserved J-encoded phenylalanine. The earlier analysis of approximately 590 of the donors excluded any sequence lacking an unambiguous match to a single V gene segment. In an earlier analysis of some 590 of the donors, a V segment was called functional when productive rearrangements were above 56.7%, and segregating when the standard deviation between donors exceeded 5%. To diagnose cytomegalovirus status from the catalog of TCR beta chain sequences, a statistical classification framework was built. In a later analysis, V and J genes were assigned by comparing TCR nucleotide sequences against IMGT/GENE-DB human TR gene sequences. In a later analysis, CDR3 sequences and most-parsimonious VDJ recombination scenarios were assigned using the TCRdist pipeline. In a later analysis, every TCR beta chain was defined by the combination of its CDR3 amino acid sequence and its V-gene family, and reads without a unique V-gene family were dropped. To address suspected cross-contamination and a sequencing artifact, a later analysis removed 450 to 700 highly shared, low-generation-probability nucleotide sequences. In a later analysis, a clonal expansion index for each public chain was calculated from normalized within-repertoire ranks of inferred template counts. In a later analysis, generation probabilities were computed with a VDJ recombination model fitted to out-of-frame rearrangements, and the resulting probabilities were checked against IGoR. In a later analysis, hypergeometric tests were used to score TCR-TCR, TCR-HLA and TCR-CMV co-occurrence, with a repertoire-size bias correction applied to TCR pairs. A later analysis estimated false discovery rates by permuting HLA or CMV assignments 20 times. In a later analysis, co-occurring TCRs were grouped using DBSCAN, with TCRdist sequence similarity added in when clustering inside HLA-allele-positive subsets. Co-occurrence clustering excluded repertoires with fewer than 30,000 or more than 120,000 public chains, plus five with anomalous nucleotide sharing. TCRdb provides this immuneACCESS table in a form limited to in-frame rearrangements. Some clones are lacking; in checked studies, under half of them reflect an unresolved V gene, and why the rest are absent is not known. V, J and clone size reflect that table, while D and trimming were determined from the DNA. The table for this sample lists 120,000 or so clones; 80% to 85% of them were counted only once. The top ten hold 2% to 2.5% of the sample.

The sample taken for sequencing was PBMCs. The sequence derives from a woman in her forties in good health and CMV-seronegative.

CDR3 protein: CASSSAGTSGSHSTDTQYF. The DNA is TGTGCCAGCAGCTCGGCGGGGACTAGCGGGAGCCACAGCACAGATACGCAGTATTTT. The chain is encoded by TRBV13 joined to TRBJ2-3, with TRBD2 matching 14 junction bases. The CDR3 runs 19 amino acids, cysteine and phenylalanine included. Only the CDR3 region is kept as DNA, spanning 57 bases read in frame from base 1. Via the germline V gene (reference sequence), CDR1 is PRHDT and CDR2 FYEKMQ. Germline trimming: 4 bases from V, 0 bases from J; junction bases outside gene matches: 9.